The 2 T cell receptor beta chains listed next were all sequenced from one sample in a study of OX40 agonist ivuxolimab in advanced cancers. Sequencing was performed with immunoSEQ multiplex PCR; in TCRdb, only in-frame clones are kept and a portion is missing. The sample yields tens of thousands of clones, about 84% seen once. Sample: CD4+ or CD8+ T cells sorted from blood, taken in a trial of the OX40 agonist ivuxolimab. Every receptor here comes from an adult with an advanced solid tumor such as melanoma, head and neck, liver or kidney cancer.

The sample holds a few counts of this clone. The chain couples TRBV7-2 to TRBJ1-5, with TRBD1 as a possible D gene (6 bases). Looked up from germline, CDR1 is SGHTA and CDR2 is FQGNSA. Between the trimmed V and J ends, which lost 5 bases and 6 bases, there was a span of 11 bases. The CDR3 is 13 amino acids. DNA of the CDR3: TGTGCCAGCAGCACGACAGGCAGTCAGCCCCAGCATTTT. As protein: CASSTTGSQPQHF.

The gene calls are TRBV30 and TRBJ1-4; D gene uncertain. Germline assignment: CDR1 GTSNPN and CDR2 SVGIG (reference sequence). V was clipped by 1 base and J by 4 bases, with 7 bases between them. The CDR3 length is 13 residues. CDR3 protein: CAWSGDRNEKLFF. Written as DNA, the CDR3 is TGTGCCTGGAGTGGCGACCGTAATGAAAAACTGTTTTTT. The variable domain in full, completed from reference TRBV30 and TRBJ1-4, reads SQTIHQWPATLVQPVGSPLSLECTVEGTSNPNLYWYRQAAGRGLQLLFYSVGIGQISSEVPQNLSASRPQDRQFILSSKKLLLSDSGFYLCAWSGDRNEKLFFGSGTQLSVL.